This T cell receptor (beta chain) is drawn from a study of blood T cell repertoires in COVID-19. Study context: Samples of COVID-19 (acute and convalescent) were obtained from the United States, Italy and Spain.

Per germline, CDR1 MNHEY and CDR2 SMNVEV (reference sequence). This CDR3 comprises 14 residues. Losses at the gene ends were 7 bases for V and 4 bases for J; bases not matched to a gene: 7. Some clones are missing from TCRdb's copy, which holds only in-frame ones; the method was immunoSEQ multiplex PCR. This sample has roughly 280,000 clones, with 65% to 90% found just once. This clonotype originated in a young man with active or convalescent COVID-19. Sample: peripheral blood. The genes are TRBV27 and TRBJ2-7, with 10 bases that match TRBD1. CDR3 loop: CASTRTGGLYEQYF. CDR3 bases: TGTGCCAGCACCAGGACAGGGGGATTATACGAGCAGTACTTC.